The rows below give T cell receptor beta chains drawn from one sample of a study of blood T cell repertoires in COVID-19. Sequenced by immunoSEQ multiplex PCR; TCRdb stores in-frame clones only, minus some. The data show about 90,000 clones, with 85% to 95% seen just once and 6.3% held by the top ten. Sequenced input: peripheral blood. The receptors shown here come from a woman aged 55-69 years with active COVID-19. Both conserved end residues are part of each CDR3. Each record gives: V gene, clone size, D gene, J gene, CDR3 protein, CDR3 DNA. A D gene is named only where the DNA matches it firmly. Clone size is shown for a subset of rows, as once, few, many or a class of expanded clone.

>TRBV6-2/TRBV6-3|few|TRBD1|TRBJ2-7
CASSYSPDRHGYEQYF
TGTGCCAGCAGTTACTCCCCGGACAGGCACGGGTACGAGCAGTACTTC
>TRBV29-1|NA|NA|TRBJ1-1
CSVLDSLSLMNTEAFF
TGCAGCGTTTTGGACAGCCTAAGTCTCATGAACACTGAAGCTTTCTTT
>TRBV6-2/TRBV6-3|NA|NA|TRBJ2-2
CASTPFRRSNTGELFF
TGTGCCAGCACCCCGTTTCGTAGATCGAACACCGGGGAGCTGTTTTTT
>TRBV27|few|TRBD1|TRBJ1-2
CASANRDRGYGYTF
TGTGCCAGCGCGAACCGGGACAGGGGGTATGGCTACACCTTC
>TRBV11-3|NA|TRBD2|TRBJ2-7
CASSSRTSGIYDEQYF
TGTGCCAGCAGCTCCCGGACTAGCGGGATATACGACGAGCAGTACTTC
>TRBV4-1|NA|NA|TRBJ2-3
CASSQDRQYTDTQYF
TGCGCCAGCAGCCAAGATAGACAGTACACAGATACGCAGTATTTT
>TRBV4-2|NA|NA|TRBJ2-5
CASSPPLRGSETQYF
TGTGCCAGCAGCCCCCCCTTGCGAGGGTCCGAGACCCAGTACTTC
>TRBV7-2|NA|TRBD1|TRBJ1-2
CASSSGTGQRYTF
TGTGCCAGCAGCTCCGGGACAGGGCAGAGGTACACCTTC
>TRBV19|NA|NA|TRBJ2-3
CASSMSIRADTQYF
TGTGCCAGTAGTATGAGTATCCGGGCAGATACGCAGTATTTT
>TRBV5-1|NA|NA|TRBJ2-7
CASSTDLAGMDEQYF
TGCGCCAGCAGCACGGACCTGGCAGGGATGGACGAGCAGTACTTC
>TRBV11-3|NA|TRBD1|TRBJ2-1
CASSGQGPAFAVYEQFF
TGTGCCAGCAGCGGACAGGGCCCGGCGTTTGCGGTCTATGAGCAGTTCTTC
>TRBV28|NA|NA|TRBJ2-7
CASNDVQRYEQYF
TGTGCCAGCAATGACGTCCAGCGGTACGAGCAGTACTTC
>TRBV6-1|NA|NA|TRBJ1-2
CASSEGQESGYTF
TGTGCCAGCAGTGAAGGACAAGAGTCTGGCTACACCTTC
>TRBV28|NA|TRBD2|TRBJ2-1
CASSSSGTSPKGSYNEQFF
TGTGCCAGCAGTTCATCCGGGACTAGCCCGAAAGGCTCCTACAATGAGCAGTTCTTC
>TRBV11-3|NA|NA|TRBJ1-1
CASSLVGGGTEAFF
TGTGCCAGCAGCTTAGTGGGGGGAGGCACTGAAGCTTTCTTT
>TRBV19|NA|NA|TRBJ2-1
CASSKLSQGDNEQFF
TGTGCCAGTAGCAAACTTAGCCAAGGGGATAATGAGCAGTTCTTC
>TRBV6-5|NA|NA|TRBJ1-1
CASSYGTLGNTEAFF
TGTGCCAGCAGTTACGGGACACTGGGGAACACTGAAGCTTTCTTT
>TRBV10-3|NA|NA|TRBJ2-3
CAISGTEDTQYF
TGTGCCATCAGTGGGACAGAAGATACGCAGTATTTT
>TRBV15|NA|NA|TRBJ2-1
CATSRDRGGAAYNEQFF
TGTGCCACCAGCAGAGATCGAGGGGGGGCGGCCTACAATGAGCAGTTCTTC
>TRBV10-3|NA|TRBD1|TRBJ2-7
CAISPRDRTIYEQYF
TGTGCCATCAGTCCTCGGGACAGGACAATCTACGAGCAGTACTTC
>TRBV3-1/TRBV3-2|NA|NA|TRBJ2-7
CASSSILSARTYEQYF
TGTGCCAGCAGCTCGATCCTATCCGCTCGAACCTACGAGCAGTACTTC
>TRBV4-3|NA|TRBD2|TRBJ2-3
CASSQERTSGLGTQYF
TGCGCCAGCAGCCAAGAGAGGACTAGCGGGTTAGGTACGCAGTATTTT
>TRBV18|NA|TRBD1|TRBJ2-1
CASSPRTGDFLGQFF
TGTGCCAGCTCACCACGGACAGGGGACTTCCTGGGGCAGTTCTTC